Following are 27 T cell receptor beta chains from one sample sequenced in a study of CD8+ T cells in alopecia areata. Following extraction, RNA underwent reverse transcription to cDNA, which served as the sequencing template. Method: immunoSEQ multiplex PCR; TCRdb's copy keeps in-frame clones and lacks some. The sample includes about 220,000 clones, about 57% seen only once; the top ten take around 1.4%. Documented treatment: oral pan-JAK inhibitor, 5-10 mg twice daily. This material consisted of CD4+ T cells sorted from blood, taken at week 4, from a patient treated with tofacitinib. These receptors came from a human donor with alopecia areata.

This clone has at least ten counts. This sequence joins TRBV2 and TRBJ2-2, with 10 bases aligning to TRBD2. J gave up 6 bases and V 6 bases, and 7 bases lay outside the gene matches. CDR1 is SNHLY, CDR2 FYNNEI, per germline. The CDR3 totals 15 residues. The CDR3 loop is CASRRLAGASGELFF. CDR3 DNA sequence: TGTGCCAGCAGACGGCTAGCGGGGGCGTCCGGGGAGCTGTTTTTT.

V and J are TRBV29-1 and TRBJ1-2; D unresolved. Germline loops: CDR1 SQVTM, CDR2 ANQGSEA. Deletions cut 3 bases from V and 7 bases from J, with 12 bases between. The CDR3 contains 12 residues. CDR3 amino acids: CSVDWLGSGYTF. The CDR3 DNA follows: TGCAGCGTTGACTGGCTAGGATCTGGCTACACCTTC.

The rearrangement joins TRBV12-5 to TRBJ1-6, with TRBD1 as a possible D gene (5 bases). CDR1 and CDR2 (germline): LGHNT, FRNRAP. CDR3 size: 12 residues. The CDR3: CASGVDNSPLHF. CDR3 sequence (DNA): TGTGCCTCGGGGGTGGATAATTCACCCCTCCACTTT.

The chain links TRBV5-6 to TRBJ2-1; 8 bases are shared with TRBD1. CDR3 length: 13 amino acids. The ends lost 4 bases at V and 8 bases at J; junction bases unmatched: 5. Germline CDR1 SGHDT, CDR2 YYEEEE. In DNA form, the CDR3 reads TGTGCCAGCAGCGTGGACAGGGAAGATGAGCAGTTCTTC. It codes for CASSVDREDEQFF.

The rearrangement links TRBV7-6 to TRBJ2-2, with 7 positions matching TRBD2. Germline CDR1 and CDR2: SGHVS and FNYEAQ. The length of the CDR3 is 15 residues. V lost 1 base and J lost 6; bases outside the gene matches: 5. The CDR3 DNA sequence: TGTGCCAGCAGCTTAGGGGGAGGGGACGCCGGGGAGCTGTTTTTT. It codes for CASSLGGGDAGELFF.

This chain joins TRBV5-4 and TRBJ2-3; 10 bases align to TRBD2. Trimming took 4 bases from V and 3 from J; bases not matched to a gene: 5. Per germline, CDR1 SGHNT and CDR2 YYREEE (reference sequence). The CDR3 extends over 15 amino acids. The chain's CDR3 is CASSLPGLATDTQYF. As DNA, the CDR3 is TGTGCCAGCAGCCTACCGGGACTAGCGACAGATACGCAGTATTTT.

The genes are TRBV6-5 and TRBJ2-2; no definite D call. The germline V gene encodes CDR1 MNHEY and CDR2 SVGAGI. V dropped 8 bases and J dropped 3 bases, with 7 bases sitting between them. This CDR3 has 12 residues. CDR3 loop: CASGPHTGELFF. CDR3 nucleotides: TGTGCCAGCGGACCGCACACCGGGGAGCTGTTTTTT.

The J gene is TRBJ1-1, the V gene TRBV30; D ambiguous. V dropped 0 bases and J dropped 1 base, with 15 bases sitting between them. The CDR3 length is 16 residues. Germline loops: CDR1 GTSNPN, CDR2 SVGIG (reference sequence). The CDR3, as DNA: TGTGCCTGGAGTGTAGGTTGGTCGGGGAGGAACACTGAAGCTTTCTTT. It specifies CAWSVGWSGRNTEAFF.

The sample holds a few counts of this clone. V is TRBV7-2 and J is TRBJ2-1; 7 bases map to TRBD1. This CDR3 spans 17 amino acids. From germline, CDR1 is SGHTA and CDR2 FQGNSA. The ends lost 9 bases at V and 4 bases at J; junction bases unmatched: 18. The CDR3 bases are TGTGCCAGGGGACCTCGAAGGGGGCGCTTATTGTACAATGAGCAGTTCTTC. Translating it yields CARGPRRGRLLYNEQFF.

The CDR3 DNA follows: TGCAGCGTTGAAACACGGTTCTACGAGCAGTACTTC. It codes for CSVETRFYEQYF. This chain uses TRBV29-1 with TRBJ2-7; no definite D call. Germline V gene data show CDR1 as SQVTM and CDR2 as ANQGSEA. Trimming removed 2 bases from V and 3 bases from J, with 8 bases in between. The CDR3 extends over 12 amino acids.

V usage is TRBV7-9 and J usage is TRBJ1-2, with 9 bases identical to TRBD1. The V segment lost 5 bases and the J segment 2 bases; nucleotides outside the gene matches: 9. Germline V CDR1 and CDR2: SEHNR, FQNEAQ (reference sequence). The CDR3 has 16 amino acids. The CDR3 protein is CASSIPGTGNNYGYTF. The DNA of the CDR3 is TGTGCCAGCAGCATTCCCGGGACAGGGAACAACTATGGCTACACCTTC.

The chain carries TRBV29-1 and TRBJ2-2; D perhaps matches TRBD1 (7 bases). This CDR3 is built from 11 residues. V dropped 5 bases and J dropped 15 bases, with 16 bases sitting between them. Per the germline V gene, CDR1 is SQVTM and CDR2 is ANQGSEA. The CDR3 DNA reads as TGCAGCGTTAGGACAGGAGGGACGGTGTTTTTT. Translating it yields CSVRTGGTVFF.

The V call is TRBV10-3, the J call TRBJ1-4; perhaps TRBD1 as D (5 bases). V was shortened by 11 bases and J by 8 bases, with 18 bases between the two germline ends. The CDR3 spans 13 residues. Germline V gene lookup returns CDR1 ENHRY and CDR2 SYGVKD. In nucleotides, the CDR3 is TGTGCCTCCTCTCGGGGGACTAGCGAAAAACTGTTTTTT. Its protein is CASSRGTSEKLFF.

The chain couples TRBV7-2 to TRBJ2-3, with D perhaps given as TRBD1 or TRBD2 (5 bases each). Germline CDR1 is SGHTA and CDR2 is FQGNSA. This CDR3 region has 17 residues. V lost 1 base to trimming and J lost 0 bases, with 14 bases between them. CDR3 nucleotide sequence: TGTGCCAGCAGCTTAGGGGGCGGGCGTAAGAGCACAGATACGCAGTATTTT. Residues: CASSLGGGRKSTDTQYF. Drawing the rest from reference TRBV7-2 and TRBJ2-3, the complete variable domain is GAGVSQSPSNKVTEKGKDVELRCDPISGHTALYWYRQSLGQGLEFLIYFQGNSAPDKSGLPSDRFSAERTGGSVSTLTIQRTQQEDSAVYLCASSLGGGRKSTDTQYFGPGTRLTVL.

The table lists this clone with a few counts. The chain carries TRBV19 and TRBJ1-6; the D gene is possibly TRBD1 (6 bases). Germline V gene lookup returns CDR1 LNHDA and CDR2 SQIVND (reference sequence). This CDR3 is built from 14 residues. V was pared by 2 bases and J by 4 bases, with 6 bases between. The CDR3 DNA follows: TGTGCCAGTAGTATACAGGGGTATAATTCACCCCTCCACTTT. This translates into CASSIQGYNSPLHF. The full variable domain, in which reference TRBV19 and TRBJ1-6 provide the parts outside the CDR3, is DGGITQSPKYLFRKEGQNVTLSCEQNLNHDAMYWYRQDPGQGLRLIYYSQIVNDFQKGDIAEGYSVSREKKESFPLTVTSAQKNPTAFYLCASSIQGYNSPLHFGNGTRLTVT.

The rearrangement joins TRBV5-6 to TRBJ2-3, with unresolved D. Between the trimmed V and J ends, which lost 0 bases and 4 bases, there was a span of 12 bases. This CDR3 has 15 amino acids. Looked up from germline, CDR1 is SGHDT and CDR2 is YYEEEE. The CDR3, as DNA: TGTGCCAGCAGCTTGGTTGGGTCGGAATCAGATACGCAGTATTTT. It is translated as CASSLVGSESDTQYF. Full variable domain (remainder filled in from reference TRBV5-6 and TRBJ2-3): DAGVTQSPTHLIKTRGQQVTLRCSPKSGHDTVSWYQQALGQGPQFIFQYYEEEERQRGNFPDRFSGHQFPNYSSELNVNALLLGDSALYLCASSLVGSESDTQYFGPGTRLTVL.

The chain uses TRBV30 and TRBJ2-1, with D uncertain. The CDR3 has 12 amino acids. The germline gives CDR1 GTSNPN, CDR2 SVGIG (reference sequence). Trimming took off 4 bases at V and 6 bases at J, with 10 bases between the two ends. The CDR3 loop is CAWNIRVNEQFF. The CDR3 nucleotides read TGTGCCTGGAATATTCGAGTCAATGAGCAGTTCTTC.

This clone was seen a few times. The CDR3 sequence: CASSLGRANTGELFF. The CDR3, as DNA: TGTGCCAGCAGCCTCGGGAGAGCGAACACCGGGGAGCTGTTTTTT. The chain recombines TRBV7-3 with TRBJ2-2; tentative D call: TRBD2 (6 bases). V lost 5 bases and J lost 0, with 10 bases in between. This CDR3 is built from 15 residues. In germline, CDR1 is SGHTA, CDR2 FQGTGA.

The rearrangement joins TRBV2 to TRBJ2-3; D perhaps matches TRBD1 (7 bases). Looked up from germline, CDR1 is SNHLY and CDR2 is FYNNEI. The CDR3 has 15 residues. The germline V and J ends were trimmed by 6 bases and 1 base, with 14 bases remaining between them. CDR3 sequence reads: CASRGRTGRTDTQYF. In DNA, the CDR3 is TGTGCCAGCAGGGGGAGGACAGGACGCACAGATACGCAGTATTTT. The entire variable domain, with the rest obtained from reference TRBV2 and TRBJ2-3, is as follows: EPEVTQTPSHQVTQMGQEVILRCVPISNHLYFYWYRQILGQKVEFLVSFYNNEISEKSEIFDDQFSVERPDGSNFTLKIRSTKLEDSAMYFCASRGRTGRTDTQYFGPGTRLTVL.

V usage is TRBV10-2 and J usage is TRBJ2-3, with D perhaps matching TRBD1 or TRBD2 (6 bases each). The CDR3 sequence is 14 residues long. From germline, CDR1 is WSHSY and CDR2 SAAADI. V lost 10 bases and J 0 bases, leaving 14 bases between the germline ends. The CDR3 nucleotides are TGCGCCACCAAGAAGGGGGGAAGCACAGATACGCAGTATTTT. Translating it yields CATKKGGSTDTQYF.

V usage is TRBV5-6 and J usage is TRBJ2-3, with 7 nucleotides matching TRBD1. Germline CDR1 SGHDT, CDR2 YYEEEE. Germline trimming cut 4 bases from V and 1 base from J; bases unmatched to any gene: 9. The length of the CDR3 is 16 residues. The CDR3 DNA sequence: TGTGCCAGCAGCCCATCTACAGGGGTGCGCACAGATACGCAGTATTTT. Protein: CASSPSTGVRTDTQYF.

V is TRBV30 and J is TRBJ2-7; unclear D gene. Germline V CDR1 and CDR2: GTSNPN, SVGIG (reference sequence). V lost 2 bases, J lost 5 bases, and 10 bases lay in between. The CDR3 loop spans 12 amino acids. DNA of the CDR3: TGTGCCTGGAGTCGGCTGGGGAACGAGCAGTACTTC. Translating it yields CAWSRLGNEQYF.

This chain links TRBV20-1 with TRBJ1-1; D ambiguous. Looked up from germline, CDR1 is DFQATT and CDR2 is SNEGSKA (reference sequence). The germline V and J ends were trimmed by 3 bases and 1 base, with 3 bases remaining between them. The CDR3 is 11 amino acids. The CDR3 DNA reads TGCAGTGCTAGCGGGAACACTGAAGCTTTCTTT. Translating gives CSASGNTEAFF.

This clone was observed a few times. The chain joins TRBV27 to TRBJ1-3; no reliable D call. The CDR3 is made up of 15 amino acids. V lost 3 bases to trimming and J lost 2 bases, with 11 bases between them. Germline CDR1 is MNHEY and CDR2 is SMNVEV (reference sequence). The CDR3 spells CASSFSTNPGNTIYF. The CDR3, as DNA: TGTGCCAGCAGTTTCTCGACGAATCCTGGAAACACCATATATTTT.

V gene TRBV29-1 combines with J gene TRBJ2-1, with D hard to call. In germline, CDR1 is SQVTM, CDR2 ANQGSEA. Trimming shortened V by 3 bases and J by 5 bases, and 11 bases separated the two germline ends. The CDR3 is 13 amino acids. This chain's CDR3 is CSVEVVRNNEQFF. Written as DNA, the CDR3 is TGCAGCGTTGAGGTAGTGAGGAACAATGAGCAGTTCTTC.

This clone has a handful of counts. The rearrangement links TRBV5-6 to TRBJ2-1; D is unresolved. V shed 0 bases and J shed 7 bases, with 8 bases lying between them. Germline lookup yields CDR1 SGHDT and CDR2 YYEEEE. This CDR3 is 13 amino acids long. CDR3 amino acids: CASSLAPENEQFF. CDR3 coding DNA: TGTGCCAGCAGCTTGGCCCCAGAGAATGAGCAGTTCTTC.

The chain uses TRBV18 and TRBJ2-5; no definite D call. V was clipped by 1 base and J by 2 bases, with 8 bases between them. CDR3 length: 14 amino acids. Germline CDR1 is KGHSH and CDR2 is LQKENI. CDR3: CASSPQGRQETQYF. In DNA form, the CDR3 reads TGTGCCAGCTCACCACAGGGAAGGCAAGAGACCCAGTACTTC.